These 22 T cell receptor beta chains were sequenced from one sample in a study of blood T cell repertoires in COVID-19. This table comes from immunoSEQ multiplex PCR, and its TCRdb copy is limited to in-frame clones, with some not included. The sample yields 120,000 to 150,000 clones, 70% to 90% seen once. The specimen sequenced was PBMCs or T cells enriched from blood (not recorded which). The receptor set was obtained from a woman aged 45 to 65 with acute COVID-19.

This chain joins TRBV6-1 and TRBJ2-6; D not resolved. Between the trimmed V and J ends, which lost 5 bases and 0 bases, there was a span of 5 bases. CDR3 length equals 14 residues. Germline V gene data show CDR1 as MNHNS and CDR2 as SASEGT. The CDR3 bases are TGTGCCAGCAGTTCGGTCTCTGGGGCCAACGTCCTGACTTTC. This codes for CASSSVSGANVLTF.

The chain uses TRBV7-8 and TRBJ2-3; 7 positions agree with TRBD2. This CDR3 contains 14 residues. Unmatched junction bases numbered 4, after V lost 5 bases and J lost 2 bases. The germline CDR1 and CDR2 sequences are SGHVS and FQNEAQ. The CDR3 DNA follows: TGTGCCAGCAGCCTACTAGCGAACACAGATACGCAGTATTTT. Amino acids: CASSLLANTDTQYF.

The V and J genes are TRBV3-1 (or the pseudogene TRBV3-2) and TRBJ2-2, with 11 bases identical to TRBD2. Germline V gives CDR1 LGHDT, CDR2 YNNKEL (reference sequence). This CDR3 contains 17 residues. J gave up 6 bases and V 7 bases, and 13 bases lay outside the gene matches. The CDR3 sequence: CASKRTSGPLRAGELFF. CDR3 nucleotide sequence: TGTGCCAGCAAAAGGACTAGCGGGCCCCTGCGCGCCGGGGAGCTGTTTTTT.

This clone was found a few times. The chain is built from TRBV25-1 and TRBJ2-7, with a weak D call TRBD1 (5 bases). This CDR3 contains 18 residues. CDR1 and CDR2 from the germline V gene are MGHDK and SYGVNS. V was trimmed by 4 bases and J by 0 bases, leaving 22 bases between them. The CDR3 sequence: CASSAERSDRRISYEQYF. In DNA form, the CDR3 reads TGTGCCAGCAGTGCCGAAAGGAGTGACAGAAGAATCTCCTACGAGCAGTACTTC.

The chain combines TRBV27 with TRBJ2-5, with TRBD1 identical over 9 bases. The CDR3 contains 13 residues. V lost 6 bases, J lost 6 bases, and 5 bases stayed unmatched. Germline CDR1 MNHEY, CDR2 SMNVEV (reference sequence). CDR3 region: CASRQGALKTQYF. The CDR3 DNA reads as TGTGCCAGCAGACAGGGGGCGTTGAAGACCCAGTACTTC.

The chain combines TRBV14 with TRBJ2-5; tentatively, D is TRBD1 (5 bases). Germline lookup yields CDR1 SGHDN and CDR2 FVKESK. The CDR3 has 18 residues. The ends were cut back, 3 bases at V and 7 bases at J, with 27 bases in the middle. The CDR3 DNA reads TGTGCCAGCAGCCAGAACCCCTGGCAGGGATCCTACTCGGGGACCCAGTACTTC. Translation: CASSQNPWQGSYSGTQYF.

The chain is built from TRBV7-3 and TRBJ1-1, with no clear D. The germline gives CDR1 SGHTA, CDR2 FQGTGA. The length of the CDR3 is 14 residues. Trimming removed 5 bases at V and 2 bases at J, with 12 bases between. The CDR3 spells CASSGGPGNTEAFF. The CDR3 DNA reads as TGTGCCAGCAGCGGAGGCCCAGGCAACACTGAAGCTTTCTTT.

This clone turned up a few times. The V call is TRBV6-6, the J call TRBJ2-3, with no clear D. CDR3 size: 13 residues. Germline V gene sequence: CDR1 MNHNY, CDR2 SVGAGI (reference sequence). V lost 7 bases, J lost 13 bases, and 21 bases lay in between. This chain's CDR3 is CASTPSTGSLEYF. For the CDR3, the DNA is TGTGCCAGCACCCCTTCTACCGGGTCCCTAGAGTATTTT.

This CDR3 reads CASSPRRLGYNEQFF. CDR3 nucleotide sequence: TGTGCCAGCAGCCCAAGAAGACTAGGGTACAATGAGCAGTTCTTC. The rearrangement joins TRBV7-8 to TRBJ2-1; D is possibly TRBD2 (6 bases). Per germline, CDR1 SGHVS and CDR2 FQNEAQ. V lost 5 bases to trimming and J lost 4 bases, with 15 bases between them. The CDR3 loop spans 15 amino acids.

The chain recombines TRBV28 with TRBJ2-1; 8 bases align to TRBD2. CDR1 MDHEN and CDR2 SYDVKM come from the germline V gene. This CDR3 is built from 17 residues. Losses at the gene ends were 7 bases for V and 8 bases for J; bases not matched to a gene: 19. The CDR3 nucleotides are TGTGCCAGCAAGGGGGGTCGGGGTAGCGGGATAGGGGATGAGCAGTTCTTC. Residues: CASKGGRGSGIGDEQFF.

This chain joins TRBV19 and TRBJ2-7, with 9 nucleotides matching TRBD2. This CDR3 has 14 residues. Per germline, CDR1 LNHDA and CDR2 SQIVND (reference sequence). V lost 2 bases to trimming and J lost 3 bases; unmatched junction nucleotides: 2. CDR3 coding DNA: TGTGCCAGTAGTATATTTAGCGGGAGCTACGAGCAGTACTTC. Protein product: CASSIFSGSYEQYF.

This clone was seen only a few times. Other nucleotide sequences from this sample produce the same CDR3. The V gene is TRBV19, the J gene TRBJ2-1, with 10 bases that match TRBD2. J was trimmed by 8 bases and V by 2 bases; bases with no gene match: 6. This CDR3 is built from 15 residues. Germline CDR1 reads LNHDA; CDR2 reads SQIVND (reference sequence). CDR3 sequence (DNA): TGTGCCAGTAGTATACCTAGCGGGAGTAGGGATGAGCAGTTCTTC. Protein product: CASSIPSGSRDEQFF. Full variable domain (outside the CDR3, taken from reference TRBV19 and TRBJ2-1): DGGITQSPKYLFRKEGQNVTLSCEQNLNHDAMYWYRQDPGQGLRLIYYSQIVNDFQKGDIAEGYSVSREKKESFPLTVTSAQKNPTAFYLCASSIPSGSRDEQFFGPGTRLTVL.

The chain links TRBV2 to TRBJ2-5; TRBD1 matches 9 bases. The CDR3 is made up of 15 amino acids. Germline-derived CDR1 and CDR2 are SNHLY and FYNNEI. V lost 3 bases, J lost 5 bases, and 7 bases stayed unmatched. Written as DNA, the CDR3 is TGTGCCAGCAGTGACGATGGGACAGGGAAGGAGACCCAGTACTTC. Residues: CASSDDGTGKETQYF. Complete variable domain (other parts from reference TRBV2 and TRBJ2-5): EPEVTQTPSHQVTQMGQEVILRCVPISNHLYFYWYRQILGQKVEFLVSFYNNEISEKSEIFDDQFSVERPDGSNFTLKIRSTKLEDSAMYFCASSDDGTGKETQYFGPGTRLLVL.

This clone was seen once. The chain combines TRBV11-3 with TRBJ2-1; possibly TRBD2 for D (5 bases). V dropped 5 bases and J dropped 8 bases, with 22 bases sitting between them. In germline, CDR1 is SGHNT, CDR2 YENEEA. The CDR3 covers 16 residues. CDR3 loop: CASSPFGLQSAHEQFF. The CDR3 nucleotides are TGTGCCAGCAGCCCCTTTGGACTCCAATCCGCACATGAGCAGTTCTTC.

The chain is built from TRBV5-1 and TRBJ1-2, with D unresolved. This CDR3 is 15 amino acids long. Germline values: CDR1 SGHRS, CDR2 YFSETQ. V shed 2 bases and J shed 0 bases, with 11 bases lying between them. The CDR3 loop is CASSFATQANYGYTF. The CDR3 DNA reads as TGCGCCAGCAGCTTCGCCACACAAGCTAACTATGGCTACACCTTC.

The chain links TRBV3-1 (or the pseudogene TRBV3-2) to TRBJ1-1; D unresolved. Looked up from germline, CDR1 is LGHDT and CDR2 is YNNKEL (reference sequence). This CDR3 has 12 residues. With 7 bases removed from V and 1 base from J, the gap between germline ends came to 7 bases. In DNA, the CDR3 is TGTGCCAGCACCCACGGGAACACTGAAGCTTTCTTT. This encodes CASTHGNTEAFF.

In its sample, this clone was seen once. The chain joins TRBV5-1 to TRBJ2-1; tentative D call: TRBD1 (6 bases). The CDR3 consists of 15 residues. Germline-derived CDR1 and CDR2 are SGHRS and YFSETQ. V was clipped by 4 bases and J by 7 bases, with 18 bases between them. Here the CDR3 reads CASSIQGFGGNEQFF. The DNA of the CDR3 is TGCGCCAGCAGCATACAGGGTTTTGGTGGGAATGAGCAGTTCTTC.

V usage is TRBV6-1 and J usage is TRBJ1-2; TRBD1 matches at 7 bases. The V gene's germline CDR1 is MNHNS and CDR2 SASEGT. J lost 0 bases, V lost 2 bases, and 6 bases had no gene match. The CDR3 sequence is 16 residues long. The CDR3 here is CASSESVDRPNYGYTF. The CDR3 region has the DNA TGTGCCAGCAGTGAATCCGTGGACAGGCCTAACTATGGCTACACCTTC.

The V gene is TRBV4-1, the J gene TRBJ2-1, with D tentatively TRBD2 (6 bases). V was shortened by 1 base and J by 7 bases, with 11 bases between the two germline ends. There are 14 residues in the CDR3. CDR1 MGHRA and CDR2 YSYEKL come from the germline V gene. The CDR3 region is CASSQGGTPNEQFF. The CDR3 region has the DNA TGCGCCAGCAGCCAAGGCGGGACGCCAAATGAGCAGTTCTTC.

The rearrangement links TRBV19 to TRBJ2-2; D is possibly TRBD2 (5 bases). This CDR3 has 15 amino acids. V was cut by 7 bases and J by 5 bases, with 17 bases left in between. CDR1 and CDR2 (germline): LNHDA, SQIVND (reference sequence). The CDR3: CASTTLGSYTGELFF. The CDR3 region has the DNA TGTGCCAGTACCACACTGGGGAGCTATACCGGGGAGCTGTTTTTT.

This chain joins TRBV18 and TRBJ1-2, with 10 bases identical to TRBD1. The CDR3 totals 17 residues. V lost 4 bases, J lost 8 bases, and 16 bases stayed unmatched. The germline gives CDR1 KGHSH, CDR2 LQKENI. CDR3 loop: CASSHFGPGQGSKGYTF. The CDR3 DNA follows: TGTGCCAGCTCACATTTTGGACCGGGACAGGGGTCTAAGGGCTACACCTTC.

CDR3: CASSLSQGRAAFF. DNA of the CDR3: TGCGCCAGCAGCTTGTCTCAGGGTCGGGCAGCTTTCTTT. The chain combines TRBV5-1 with TRBJ1-1, with a possible D match to TRBD1 (5 bases). This CDR3 has 13 residues. The germline V gene encodes CDR1 SGHRS and CDR2 YFSETQ. V gave up 1 base and J gave up 10 bases, with 14 bases separating them.